This passage covers 20 T cell receptor beta chains from one sample sequenced in a study of blood T cell repertoires in COVID-19. Data came from immunoSEQ multiplex PCR; TCRdb stores just in-frame clones and leaves some out. This repertoire shows tens of thousands of clones, approximately 82% found once; its top ten account for under 25%. Sequencing was carried out using peripheral blood. The receptors originated from a woman aged 50 to 60 with acute or convalescent COVID-19.

The chain joins TRBV19 to TRBJ1-1, with 8 bases lining up with TRBD1. CDR1 is LNHDA, CDR2 SQIVND, per germline (reference sequence). The CDR3 contains 15 residues. The trim removed 2 bases at V and 3 bases at J, leaving 5 bases unmatched. CDR3 in DNA: TGTGCCAGTAGTATAATAGCAGGGGGCTACACTGAAGCTTTCTTT. Protein sequence: CASSIIAGGYTEAFF. Full variable domain (rest looked up from reference TRBV19 and TRBJ1-1): DGGITQSPKYLFRKEGQNVTLSCEQNLNHDAMYWYRQDPGQGLRLIYYSQIVNDFQKGDIAEGYSVSREKKESFPLTVTSAQKNPTAFYLCASSIIAGGYTEAFFGQGTRLTVV.

The rearrangement uses TRBV7-6 and TRBJ2-7, with 16 bases lining up with TRBD2. V trimming: 0 bases; J trimming: 2 bases; junction bases outside the gene matches: 7. This CDR3 is 19 amino acids long. Germline V gene data show CDR1 as SGHVS and CDR2 as FNYEAQ. The CDR3 DNA reads TGTGCCAGCAGCTTAGCGCCCGGGACTAGCGGGGGGGCCCCCTACGAGCAGTACTTC. Its protein is CASSLAPGTSGGAPYEQYF.

The rearrangement joins TRBV5-4 to TRBJ2-2; 9 bases map to TRBD2. V dropped 3 bases and J dropped 0; count of bases not matched to a gene: 3. This CDR3 has 16 amino acids. CDR1 is SGHNT, CDR2 YYREEE, per germline (reference sequence). The CDR3 bases are TGTGCCAGCAGCTCCAGGACTAGCGCGAACACCGGGGAGCTGTTTTTT. It is translated as CASSSRTSANTGELFF. The entire variable domain, with the rest obtained from reference TRBV5-4 and TRBJ2-2, is as follows: ETGVTQSPTHLIKTRGQQVTLRCSSQSGHNTVSWYQQALGQGPQFIFQYYREEENGRGNFPPRFSGLQFPNYSSELNVNALELDDSALYLCASSSRTSANTGELFFGEGSRLTVL.

This chain connects TRBV10-3 to TRBJ1-2; TRBD1 matches at 8 bases. CDR3 length equals 13 residues. V was clipped by 7 bases and J by 6 bases; unmatched bases: 7. Germline loops: CDR1 ENHRY, CDR2 SYGVKD. The CDR3 region has the DNA TGTGCCATCACAACAGGGGGGGTTAATGGCTACACCTTC. The encoded protein is CAITTGGVNGYTF.

The V and J genes are TRBV15 and TRBJ2-3; 11 bases align to TRBD2. Germline trimming cut 0 bases from V and 2 bases from J; bases unmatched to any gene: 10. This CDR3 spans 19 amino acids. Germline-derived CDR1 and CDR2 are LNHNV and YYDKDF (reference sequence). The CDR3 coding sequence is TGTGCCACCAGCAGAGATTTGCTAGCGGGAGGTTCCGACACAGATACGCAGTATTTT. It translates to CATSRDLLAGGSDTDTQYF.

V usage is TRBV28 and J usage is TRBJ2-7; possibly TRBD2 for D (6 bases). The germline V and J ends were trimmed by 7 bases and 4 bases, with 14 bases remaining between them. The CDR3 extends over 13 amino acids. Germline values: CDR1 MDHEN, CDR2 SYDVKM. CDR3 residues: CASTGLKIYEQYF. The CDR3 nucleotides read TGTGCCAGCACGGGACTTAAAATATACGAGCAGTACTTC.

DNA of the CDR3: TGTGCCAGTAGTAGGCGACAGACCATGAACACTGAAGCTTTCTTT. Translating gives CASSRRQTMNTEAFF. The rearrangement uses TRBV19 and TRBJ1-1, with a tentative D call TRBD1 (5 bases). This CDR3 has 15 residues. Looked up from germline, CDR1 is LNHDA and CDR2 is SQIVND (reference sequence). Trimming took off 4 bases at V and 0 bases at J, with 12 bases between the two ends.

The genes are TRBV4-3 and TRBJ1-1; D is unresolved. CDR3 length: 15 amino acids. Germline assignment: CDR1 LGHNA and CDR2 YSLEER. The V and J ends lost 0 bases and 5 bases respectively, with 13 bases between them. DNA of the CDR3: TGCGCCAGCAGCCAAGATCCCCTCACGGGGACTGAAGCTTTCTTT. Its protein is CASSQDPLTGTEAFF.

The chain combines TRBV7-2 with TRBJ1-1; 8 bases map to TRBD1. CDR1 is SGHTA and CDR2 is FQGNSA in the germline V gene. The CDR3 spans 14 residues. Losses at the gene ends were 4 bases for V and 4 bases for J; bases not matched to a gene: 5. CDR3 sequence reads: CASSSDRVSTEAFF. CDR3 bases: TGTGCCAGCAGCTCGGACAGGGTGAGCACTGAAGCTTTCTTT.

V usage is TRBV2 and J usage is TRBJ2-3, with 9 bases matching TRBD2. Germline CDR1 is SNHLY and CDR2 is FYNNEI. The CDR3 contains 14 residues. Losses at the gene ends were 2 bases for V and 14 bases for J; bases not matched to a gene: 11. DNA of the CDR3: TGTGCCAGCAGTGAACTAGTTAGCGGGAGTCCATGGTATTTT. It specifies CASSELVSGSPWYF.

Comments on this clone: Other DNA sequences in the same sample also yield this CDR3. This CDR3 is CASSPGQGTEAFF. CDR3 bases: TGTGCCAGCTCACCGGGACAGGGCACTGAAGCTTTCTTT. V gene TRBV18 combines with J gene TRBJ1-1; 9 bases are shared with TRBD1. There are 13 residues in the CDR3. V was pared by 3 bases and J by 4 bases, with 0 bases of the junction left unmatched. Per germline, CDR1 KGHSH and CDR2 LQKENI.

The chain has TRBV5-1 and TRBJ2-1, with 10 nucleotides matching TRBD2. This CDR3 is built from 16 residues. Germline values: CDR1 SGHRS, CDR2 YFSETQ. Losses at the gene ends were 0 bases for V and 7 bases for J; bases not matched to a gene: 7. Here the CDR3 reads CASSLVGAGGRNEQFF. As DNA, the CDR3 is TGCGCCAGCAGCTTGGTTGGAGCGGGAGGGCGAAATGAGCAGTTCTTC.

The V gene is TRBV5-6, the J gene TRBJ2-5, with TRBD1 matching 10 bases. V gave up 4 bases and J gave up 7 bases; unmatched junction bases: 16. Germline CDR1 SGHDT, CDR2 YYEEEE. This CDR3 has 17 amino acids. This CDR3 is CASSPGQGLPGAGTQYF. The CDR3 DNA is TGTGCCAGCAGCCCGGGACAGGGGCTCCCGGGGGCTGGGACCCAGTACTTC.

This chain joins TRBV4-1 and TRBJ2-3; D is possibly TRBD2 (6 bases). The CDR3 spans 16 residues. CDR1 is MGHRA, CDR2 YSYEKL, per germline. Trimming stripped 1 base from V and 3 bases from J, with 14 bases between. The CDR3 DNA reads TGCGCCAGCAGCCAAGGAGGAAAGGGGAGGACAGATACGCAGTATTTT. It encodes CASSQGGKGRTDTQYF.

In DNA form, the CDR3 reads TGTGCCAGCAGTTTAATTGGGGGGTCTCAGCCCCAGCATTTT. It is translated as CASSLIGGSQPQHF. This chain uses TRBV28 with TRBJ1-5; maybe TRBD1 (5 bases). This CDR3 comprises 14 residues. Germline assignment: CDR1 MDHEN and CDR2 SYDVKM. Trimming removed 2 bases from V and 6 bases from J, with 11 bases in between.

The gene calls are TRBV3-1 (or the pseudogene TRBV3-2) and TRBJ2-5, with TRBD1 identical over 9 bases. Germline CDR1 LGHDT, CDR2 YNNKEL (reference sequence). V lost 4 bases, J lost 5 bases, and 11 bases stayed unmatched. This CDR3 comprises 16 residues. Written as DNA, the CDR3 is TGTGCCAGCAGCCGCAGACAGGGGGTTAGCGGGGAGACCCAGTACTTC. This sequence encodes CASSRRQGVSGETQYF.

This clone was found a few times. V is TRBV7-8 and J is TRBJ1-2; D is perhaps TRBD1 (5 bases). The V end lost 6 bases, the J end lost 8 bases, and 10 bases lay between the germline ends. Per germline, CDR1 SGHVS and CDR2 FQNEAQ. The CDR3 runs to 11 residues. CDR3 sequence reads: CASSETGGYTF. CDR3 nucleotide sequence: TGTGCCAGCAGTGAAACAGGAGGCTACACCTTC.

The chain couples TRBV5-5 to TRBJ1-3; D call uncertain. V lost 1 base to trimming and J lost 0 bases, with 11 bases between them. Germline CDR1 SGHKS, CDR2 YYEKEE (reference sequence). This CDR3 region has 16 residues. CDR3 protein: CASSLRQEHSGNTIYF. The CDR3 nucleotides are TGTGCCAGCAGCTTGCGGCAGGAACACTCTGGAAACACCATATATTTT.

V and J are TRBV28 and TRBJ2-3; 16 bases fit TRBD2. The CDR3 has 15 residues. The germline V gene has CDR1 MDHEN and CDR2 SYDVKM. With V trimmed by 5 bases and J by 4 bases, 0 bases remained unmatched. CDR3 sequence reads: CASSGTSGRADTQYF. DNA of the CDR3: TGTGCCAGCAGTGGGACTAGCGGGAGGGCAGATACGCAGTATTTT.

The rearrangement joins TRBV15 to TRBJ1-6, with a possible D match to TRBD1 (6 bases). The CDR3 runs 15 residues. V was cut by 5 bases and J by 6 bases, with 14 bases left in between. Germline CDR1 and CDR2: LNHNV and YYDKDF (reference sequence). CDR3 amino acids: CATSYFPDSNSPLHF. For the CDR3, the DNA is TGTGCCACCAGCTATTTCCCGGACAGTAATTCACCCCTCCACTTT.